The rows below give T cell receptor beta chains drawn from one sample of a study of vaccination and CD4 T cells after COVID-19. These receptors lack a known antigen. Each CDR3 protein is one row after TCRdb ran MiXCR on the PCR reads. The sample has over 25,000 distinct CDR3 sequences; around 60% are singletons. This specimen consisted of CD4+ T cells from blood, cultured in vitro, obtained after SARS-CoV-2 vaccination. The source of these receptors is a human donor who received a COVID-19 vaccine. Both conserved end residues are part of each CDR3. The D gene is left open where the match is weak. Not every row has a clone size; where given, it reads once, few, many or a size class.

v_gene: TRBV20-1; j_gene: TRBJ1-2; d_gene: -; abundance: -; CDR3aa: CSAAETSGTYGYTF; CDR3nt: TGCAGTGCCGCAGAGACCTCAGGAACCTATGGCTACACCTTC
v_gene: TRBV24-1; j_gene: TRBJ2-3; d_gene: TRBD2; abundance: -; CDR3aa: CATSDFTSGGYTQYF; CDR3nt: TGTGCCACCAGTGATTTTACTAGCGGGGGCTATACGCAGTATTTT
v_gene: TRBV20-1; j_gene: TRBJ2-3; d_gene: -; abundance: -; CDR3aa: CSARGRWDTDTQYF; CDR3nt: TGCAGTGCTAGGGGGAGATGGGACACAGATACGCAGTATTTT
v_gene: TRBV19; j_gene: TRBJ1-2; d_gene: TRBD1; abundance: -; CDR3aa: CASRRRDRVVTYGYTF; CDR3nt: TGTGCCAGTAGGAGAAGAGACAGGGTAGTTACCTATGGCTACACCTTC
v_gene: TRBV15; j_gene: TRBJ1-6; d_gene: TRBD1; abundance: few; CDR3aa: CATSRDSGQHVTLHF; CDR3nt: TGTGCCACCAGCAGAGATTCGGGACAGCACGTCACCCTCCACTTT
v_gene: TRBV7-2; j_gene: TRBJ2-3; d_gene: -; abundance: -; CDR3aa: CASSLGFGTDTQYF; CDR3nt: TGTGCCAGCAGCTTAGGTTTCGGGACAGATACGCAGTATTTT
v_gene: TRBV7-8; j_gene: TRBJ2-1; d_gene: TRBD2; abundance: -; CDR3aa: CASSSPDPKSREGNWASSYNEQFF; CDR3nt: TGTGCCAGCAGCTCCCCAGACCCCAAGAGTAGGGAGGGTAACTGGGCGAGCTCCTACAATGAGCAGTTCTTC
v_gene: TRBV7-9; j_gene: TRBJ1-2; d_gene: -; abundance: -; CDR3aa: CASSFQGTGYTF; CDR3nt: TGTGCCAGCAGCTTTCAGGGGACTGGCTACACCTTC
v_gene: TRBV10-2; j_gene: TRBJ2-7; d_gene: TRBD2; abundance: -; CDR3aa: CASRPTSGSSYEQYF; CDR3nt: TGCGCCAGCCGACCCACTAGCGGGAGCTCCTACGAGCAGTACTTC
v_gene: TRBV27; j_gene: TRBJ1-2; d_gene: TRBD1; abundance: few; CDR3aa: CASSIKQGAGYTF; CDR3nt: TGTGCCAGCAGTATCAAACAGGGGGCTGGATACACCTTC
v_gene: TRBV10-1; j_gene: TRBJ1-1; d_gene: -; abundance: -; CDR3aa: CATSHGTEAFF; CDR3nt: TGCGCCACCTCACACGGCACTGAAGCTTTCTTT
v_gene: TRBV12-3/TRBV12-4; j_gene: TRBJ1-5; d_gene: -; abundance: once; CDR3aa: CASRAGGADRQPQHF; CDR3nt: TGTGCCAGCAGAGCCGGGGGGGCCGACCGTCAGCCCCAGCATTTT
v_gene: TRBV30; j_gene: TRBJ1-1; d_gene: -; abundance: once; CDR3aa: CAWTSPGGPNTEAFF; CDR3nt: TGTGCCTGGACCTCCCCGGGGGGGCCGAACACTGAAGCTTTCTTT
v_gene: TRBV7-9; j_gene: TRBJ1-6; d_gene: TRBD1; abundance: -; CDR3aa: CASSLEGANSPLHF; CDR3nt: TGTGCCAGCAGCTTAGAGGGGGCTAATTCACCCCTCCACTTT
v_gene: TRBV12-3/TRBV12-4; j_gene: TRBJ2-3; d_gene: TRBD1; abundance: -; CDR3aa: CASRIDRGPDTQYF; CDR3nt: TGTGCCAGCAGGATAGACAGGGGCCCAGATACGCAGTATTTT
v_gene: TRBV7-3; j_gene: TRBJ2-1; d_gene: TRBD2; abundance: -; CDR3aa: CASSRLSGGRGGQFF; CDR3nt: TGTGCCAGCAGCCGACTAAGCGGGGGTAGGGGTGGGCAGTTCTTC
v_gene: TRBV30; j_gene: TRBJ1-2; d_gene: -; abundance: few; CDR3aa: CAWSGIVERGYGYTF; CDR3nt: TGTGCCTGGAGTGGTATTGTCGAGAGAGGGTATGGCTACACCTTC
v_gene: TRBV7-2; j_gene: TRBJ2-3; d_gene: TRBD2; abundance: -; CDR3aa: CASSRRTSGGLDTQYF; CDR3nt: TGTGCCAGCAGCCGCAGGACTAGCGGGGGGTTAGATACGCAGTATTTT
v_gene: TRBV19; j_gene: TRBJ1-5; d_gene: -; abundance: -; CDR3aa: CASSITPDYSNQPQHF; CDR3nt: TGTGCCAGTAGTATTACCCCAGATTATAGCAATCAGCCCCAGCATTTT
v_gene: TRBV24-1; j_gene: TRBJ2-5; d_gene: -; abundance: -; CDR3aa: CATGDGLGETQYF; CDR3nt: TGTGCCACTGGGGACGGATTAGGGGAGACCCAGTACTTC
v_gene: TRBV5-1; j_gene: TRBJ2-3; d_gene: TRBD1; abundance: -; CDR3aa: CASSLGTGGYTDTQYF; CDR3nt: TGCGCCAGCAGCTTAGGGACAGGCGGTTACACAGATACGCAGTATTTT
v_gene: TRBV7-9; j_gene: TRBJ1-2; d_gene: -; abundance: -; CDR3aa: CTSSLALVGGFGYTF; CDR3nt: TGTACCAGCAGCTTAGCTCTGGTGGGAGGGTTTGGCTACACCTTC
v_gene: TRBV11-1; j_gene: TRBJ2-1; d_gene: -; abundance: -; CDR3aa: CASSYQGSVNEQFF; CDR3nt: TGTGCCAGCAGCTATCAGGGGAGCGTCAATGAGCAGTTCTTC
v_gene: TRBV7-6; j_gene: TRBJ2-5; d_gene: -; abundance: few; CDR3aa: CASSLLGGRKETQYF; CDR3nt: TGTGCCAGCAGCTTACTTGGGGGAAGGAAAGAGACCCAGTACTTC
v_gene: TRBV6-2/TRBV6-3; j_gene: TRBJ2-5; d_gene: -; abundance: few; CDR3aa: CASSGQTYQETQYF; CDR3nt: TGTGCCAGCAGTGGACAGACGTACCAAGAGACCCAGTACTTC
v_gene: TRBV6-1; j_gene: TRBJ2-1; d_gene: -; abundance: -; CDR3aa: CASTVTLPAYNEQFF; CDR3nt: TGTGCCAGCACCGTAACCTTGCCTGCCTACAATGAGCAGTTCTTC
v_gene: TRBV27; j_gene: TRBJ2-2; d_gene: TRBD2; abundance: few; CDR3aa: CASRIVAGTDTGELFF; CDR3nt: TGTGCCAGCAGGATAGTAGCGGGGACGGACACCGGGGAGCTGTTTTTT
v_gene: TRBV12-3/TRBV12-4; j_gene: TRBJ2-2; d_gene: -; abundance: -; CDR3aa: CASGAGSTGELFF; CDR3nt: TGTGCCAGCGGAGCGGGCTCCACCGGGGAGCTGTTTTTT
v_gene: TRBV7-9; j_gene: TRBJ2-5; d_gene: -; abundance: few; CDR3aa: CATLDNFKETQYF; CDR3nt: TGTGCCACCCTGGACAACTTCAAAGAGACCCAGTACTTC
v_gene: TRBV10-3; j_gene: TRBJ1-2; d_gene: -; abundance: -; CDR3aa: CASSEAQGVTYGYTF; CDR3nt: TGTGCCAGCAGTGAAGCGCAGGGAGTGACCTATGGCTACACCTTC
v_gene: TRBV15; j_gene: TRBJ2-5; d_gene: TRBD1; abundance: -; CDR3aa: CATSSRGQGRGRETQYF; CDR3nt: TGTGCCACCAGCAGCCGAGGACAGGGGAGGGGTCGGGAGACCCAGTACTTC
v_gene: TRBV20-1; j_gene: TRBJ2-2; d_gene: TRBD1; abundance: -; CDR3aa: CSASPRQGLGELFF; CDR3nt: TGCAGTGCTAGCCCGCGACAGGGTCTCGGGGAGCTGTTTTTT
v_gene: TRBV2; j_gene: TRBJ2-7; d_gene: -; abundance: -; CDR3aa: CASGATLSSYEQYF; CDR3nt: TGTGCCTCCGGAGCCACCTTAAGCTCCTACGAGCAGTACTTC
v_gene: TRBV7-3; j_gene: TRBJ2-1; d_gene: -; abundance: -; CDR3aa: CASSLTGGAAYNEQFF; CDR3nt: TGTGCCAGCAGCTTAACGGGCGGGGCGGCCTACAATGAGCAGTTCTTC
v_gene: TRBV25-1; j_gene: TRBJ2-3; d_gene: TRBD2; abundance: -; CDR3aa: CASSGQWTSGGLDTQYF; CDR3nt: TGTGCCAGCAGTGGCCAATGGACTAGCGGGGGTTTAGATACGCAGTATTTT
v_gene: TRBV4-1; j_gene: TRBJ1-2; d_gene: -; abundance: -; CDR3aa: CASSYRLPGSYGYTF; CDR3nt: TGCGCCAGCAGCTACCGGCTCCCGGGGAGCTATGGCTACACCTTC
v_gene: TRBV2; j_gene: TRBJ2-7; d_gene: -; abundance: once; CDR3aa: CASSEWGQRYEQYF; CDR3nt: TGTGCCAGCAGTGAATGGGGGCAGAGGTACGAGCAGTACTTC
v_gene: TRBV1; j_gene: TRBJ2-2; d_gene: -; abundance: -; CDR3aa: CTSSHPPGLAGGLNTGELFF; CDR3nt: TGCACCAGCAGCCATCCCCCGGGACTAGCGGGGGGATTGAACACCGGGGAGCTGTTTTTT
v_gene: TRBV12-3/TRBV12-4; j_gene: TRBJ1-3; d_gene: TRBD1; abundance: -; CDR3aa: CASSSFLPGQGISSGNTIYF; CDR3nt: TGTGCCAGCAGTTCTTTCCTACCGGGACAGGGGATTAGCTCTGGAAACACCATATATTTT
v_gene: TRBV4-2; j_gene: TRBJ1-2; d_gene: TRBD1; abundance: -; CDR3aa: CASSQDRARGYTF; CDR3nt: TGTGCCAGCAGCCAGGACAGGGCCCGTGGCTACACCTTC
v_gene: TRBV21-1; j_gene: TRBJ1-5; d_gene: -; abundance: -; CDR3aa: CASSKGSDQDQPQHF; CDR3nt: TGTGCCAGCAGCAAAGGTTCAGATCAGGATCAGCCCCAGCATTTT
v_gene: TRBV12-3/TRBV12-4; j_gene: TRBJ1-2; d_gene: -; abundance: -; CDR3aa: CASRFRDGAYGYTF; CDR3nt: TGTGCCAGCAGATTCCGGGACGGAGCCTATGGCTACACCTTC
v_gene: TRBV25-1; j_gene: TRBJ1-3; d_gene: -; abundance: -; CDR3aa: CASSELGSGNTIYF; CDR3nt: TGTGCCAGCAGCGAGCTAGGCTCTGGAAACACCATATATTTT
v_gene: TRBV2; j_gene: TRBJ2-5; d_gene: TRBD1; abundance: few; CDR3aa: CASSVTGAQETQYF; CDR3nt: TGTGCCAGCAGCGTCACAGGGGCCCAAGAGACCCAGTACTTC
v_gene: TRBV5-4; j_gene: TRBJ1-6; d_gene: -; abundance: -; CDR3aa: CASSPRGSPLHF; CDR3nt: TGTGCCAGCAGCCCTCGGGGTTCACCCCTCCACTTT
v_gene: TRBV25-1; j_gene: TRBJ2-1; d_gene: -; abundance: -; CDR3aa: CASSVSGQGDYNEQFF; CDR3nt: TGTGCCAGCAGTGTTAGTGGCCAGGGCGACTACAATGAGCAGTTCTTC
v_gene: TRBV30; j_gene: TRBJ1-6; d_gene: TRBD1; abundance: few; CDR3aa: CAWRLGGGGNSPLHF; CDR3nt: TGTGCCTGGAGGCTAGGGGGCGGAGGGAATTCACCCCTCCACTTT
v_gene: TRBV7-9; j_gene: TRBJ1-6; d_gene: -; abundance: -; CDR3aa: CASSSGYSPLHF; CDR3nt: TGTGCCAGCAGCTCAGGGTATTCACCCCTCCACTTT
v_gene: TRBV27; j_gene: TRBJ2-2; d_gene: -; abundance: -; CDR3aa: CASSFSTGELFF; CDR3nt: TGTGCCAGCAGTTTTAGCACCGGGGAGCTGTTTTTT
v_gene: TRBV5-5; j_gene: TRBJ2-5; d_gene: -; abundance: once; CDR3aa: CASSWGTVGETQYF; CDR3nt: TGTGCCAGCAGCTGGGGGACTGTTGGAGAGACCCAGTACTTC
v_gene: TRBV28; j_gene: TRBJ1-3; d_gene: -; abundance: -; CDR3aa: CASSLLAGSGNTIYF; CDR3nt: TGTGCCAGCAGTTTACTAGCAGGCTCTGGAAACACCATATATTTT
v_gene: TRBV3-1; j_gene: TRBJ1-2; d_gene: -; abundance: -; CDR3aa: CASSQVEGDLYGYTF; CDR3nt: TGTGCCAGCAGCCAAGTGGAAGGCGACCTTTATGGCTACACCTTC
v_gene: TRBV2; j_gene: TRBJ1-6; d_gene: -; abundance: -; CDR3aa: CASSGLASYNSPLHF; CDR3nt: TGTGCCAGCAGTGGTTTGGCCTCCTATAATTCACCCCTCCACTTT